Included here is one T cell receptor beta chain sequence, with context. Its cognate antigen is unknown. This entry belongs to a study of Ad26.COV2.S vaccination and SARS-CoV-2 variants. Study-wide findings and caveats: Non-spike TCR breadth did not differ much between vaccine and placebo recipients. Spike-specific TCR breadth was greater in vaccine than placebo recipients. An underestimation of total T cell responses may have resulted from the TCR breadth and depth analyses.

Germline V gives CDR1 ENHRY, CDR2 SYGVKD. The CDR3 is 14 residues long. The ends were cut back, 10 bases at V and 0 bases at J, with 15 bases in the middle. Generated by immunoSEQ multiplex PCR, the TCRdb table keeps only in-frame clones and is missing some. The sample consists of tens of thousands of clones, approximately 80% of them appearing once. The rearrangement joins TRBV10-3 to TRBJ2-5; a weak D match, TRBD2 (5 bases). The TCR was taken from a human donor who had recovered from COVID-19. This specimen consisted of peripheral blood, obtained after recovery from COVID-19. CDR3 DNA: TGTGCCACAAAACTGACGGGGAACCAAGAGACCCAGTACTTC. It specifies CATKLTGNQETQYF.